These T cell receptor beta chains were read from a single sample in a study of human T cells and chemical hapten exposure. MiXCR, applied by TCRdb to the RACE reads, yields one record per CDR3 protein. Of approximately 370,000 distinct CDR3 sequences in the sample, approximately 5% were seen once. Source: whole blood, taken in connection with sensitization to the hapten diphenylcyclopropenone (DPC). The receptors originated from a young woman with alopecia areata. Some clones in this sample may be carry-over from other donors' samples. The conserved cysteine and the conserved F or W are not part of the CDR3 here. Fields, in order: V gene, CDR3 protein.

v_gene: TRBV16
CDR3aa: ASSQSIPGNQPQH

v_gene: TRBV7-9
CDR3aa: ASSLTRDTQY

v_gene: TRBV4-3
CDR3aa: VSSQDPRAGELF

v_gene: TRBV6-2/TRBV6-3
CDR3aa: ASSRTGPGSYNEQF

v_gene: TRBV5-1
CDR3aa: ASSFSGGPASGTQY

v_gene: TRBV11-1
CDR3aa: ASRSTSGVYEQY

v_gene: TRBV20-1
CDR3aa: SARVGSGQPQH

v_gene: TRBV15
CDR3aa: ATSRDSQGTQY

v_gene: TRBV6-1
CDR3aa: ASSEPADQPQH

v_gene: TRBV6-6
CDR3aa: ASSKDYPQYNEQF

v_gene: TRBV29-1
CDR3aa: SVLAPGTDTQY

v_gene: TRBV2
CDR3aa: ASTEGHLNTEAF

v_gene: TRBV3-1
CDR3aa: ASSPQTWDTEAF

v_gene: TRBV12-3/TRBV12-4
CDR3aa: ASSLSGSSNYGYT

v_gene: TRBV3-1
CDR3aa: ASSQGDGTSRGQPQH

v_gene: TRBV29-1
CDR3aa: SVKSGLGNQPQH

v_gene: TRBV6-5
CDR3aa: ASSYGQGWNTEAF

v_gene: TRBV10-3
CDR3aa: AISATRGARSYGYT

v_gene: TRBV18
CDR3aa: ASSDTGKYTEAF

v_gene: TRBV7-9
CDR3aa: ASSSLRTGGKTEAF

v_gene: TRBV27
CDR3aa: ASSSANNRGSAF

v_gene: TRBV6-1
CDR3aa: ASSELTGDSSYEQY

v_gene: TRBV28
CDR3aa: ASTLAGGHNEQF

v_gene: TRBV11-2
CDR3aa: ASSLDNGGITGELF

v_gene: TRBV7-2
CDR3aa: ASTNPTQPQH

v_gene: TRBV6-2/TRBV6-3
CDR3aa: ASSPGDLARGEKLF

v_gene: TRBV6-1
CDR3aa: ASRETGVAYNSPLH

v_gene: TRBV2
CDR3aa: ASTFSGTGDETQY

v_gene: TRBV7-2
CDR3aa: ASTPGGAAAQY

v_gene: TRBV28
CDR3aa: ASSTQGALSTEAF

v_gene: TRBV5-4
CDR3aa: ASSRVGGTGNTIY

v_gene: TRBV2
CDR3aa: AFVLGASRDGELF

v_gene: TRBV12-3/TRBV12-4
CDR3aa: ASSSQGFNQPQH

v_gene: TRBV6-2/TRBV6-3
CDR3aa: ASSYVGSTDTQY

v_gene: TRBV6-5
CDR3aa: ASSYRSGNTGELF